These T cell receptor beta chains were read from a single sample in a study of neurological immune-mediated disorders. TCRdb itself ran the 5' RACE reads through MiXCR, one entry per CDR3 protein. The profile shows about 120,000 distinct CDR3 sequences, more than 2.5% of them singletons. The source material was PBMCs. Source of these receptors: a woman in her 30s with multiple sclerosis. Each CDR3 is given with its conserved first and last residue. Each record gives: CDR3 DNA, CDR3 protein, CDR3 length, D gene, J gene, clone size, V gene. D genes are given only for firm matches. Clone size, where shown, is once, few, many, or a class for clones that have expanded.

CDR3nt: TGTGCCAGCAGCTTAGTGGATGGCTTCGGGGAAAAACTGTTTTTT
CDR3aa: CASSLVDGFGEKLFF
len: 15
d_gene: .
j_gene: TRBJ1-4
abundance: many
v_gene: TRBV7-9

CDR3nt: TGTGCCAGCAGTTTGCGGGTCTCTAACACTGAAGCTTTCTTT
CDR3aa: CASSLRVSNTEAFF
len: 14
d_gene: .
j_gene: TRBJ1-1
abundance: many
v_gene: TRBV12-3/TRBV12-4

CDR3nt: TGTGCCAGCAGAGCCCAGGGGGTTGGAACAACTGAAGCTTTCTTT
CDR3aa: CASRAQGVGTTEAFF
len: 15
d_gene: TRBD1
j_gene: TRBJ1-1
abundance: many
v_gene: TRBV6-6

CDR3nt: TGCAGTGCTAGAGATACCCGGACTCCCGATTTCAATGAGCAGTTCTTC
CDR3aa: CSARDTRTPDFNEQFF
len: 16
d_gene: .
j_gene: TRBJ2-1
abundance: many
v_gene: TRBV20-1

CDR3nt: TGCGCCAGCAGCTTGGACAGGGGAGTAGAGACCCAGTACTTC
CDR3aa: CASSLDRGVETQYF
len: 14
d_gene: TRBD1
j_gene: TRBJ2-5
abundance: many
v_gene: TRBV5-1

CDR3nt: TGTGCCAGCAGTTTAGCAGGGGGCACCGGGGAGCTGTTTTTT
CDR3aa: CASSLAGGTGELFF
len: 14
d_gene: .
j_gene: TRBJ2-2
abundance: many
v_gene: TRBV12-3/TRBV12-4

CDR3nt: TGCAGTGCTAGAAGGGCTAGCGGGGGTCCCGGGGAGCTGTTTTTT
CDR3aa: CSARRASGGPGELFF
len: 15
d_gene: TRBD2
j_gene: TRBJ2-2
abundance: many
v_gene: TRBV20-1

CDR3nt: TGTGCCAGCAGACCAATCGGGACTAGCGGGAACACCGGGGAGCTGTTTTTT
CDR3aa: CASRPIGTSGNTGELFF
len: 17
d_gene: TRBD2
j_gene: TRBJ2-2
abundance: many
v_gene: TRBV7-7

CDR3nt: TGTGCCAGCAGCCCGCGACAGGGGACCCCCTATGGCTACACCTTC
CDR3aa: CASSPRQGTPYGYTF
len: 15
d_gene: TRBD1
j_gene: TRBJ1-2
abundance: many
v_gene: TRBV5-6

CDR3nt: TGCGCCAGCAGCCAAGATTTAGGTAGCGGACCAGATACGCAGTATTTT
CDR3aa: CASSQDLGSGPDTQYF
len: 16
d_gene: .
j_gene: TRBJ2-3
abundance: many
v_gene: TRBV4-3

CDR3nt: TGCGCCAGCAGCTTGGAACCAGGGGTAGGCACAGATACGCAGTATTTT
CDR3aa: CASSLEPGVGTDTQYF
len: 16
d_gene: .
j_gene: TRBJ2-3
abundance: few
v_gene: TRBV5-1

CDR3nt: TGCAGCGTTGAACCGCATAGTTCTAACTATGGCTACACCTTC
CDR3aa: CSVEPHSSNYGYTF
len: 14
d_gene: .
j_gene: TRBJ1-2
abundance: few
v_gene: TRBV29-1

CDR3nt: TGCAGCGTCGGGACTAGCGGGAGGGCGAAAGATACGCAGTATTTT
CDR3aa: CSVGTSGRAKDTQYF
len: 15
d_gene: TRBD2
j_gene: TRBJ2-3
abundance: .
v_gene: TRBV29-1

CDR3nt: TGCGCCAGCAGTTCGGACTTTGGCGAGCAGTACTTC
CDR3aa: CASSSDFGEQYF
len: 12
d_gene: .
j_gene: TRBJ2-7
abundance: many
v_gene: TRBV10-1

CDR3nt: TGTGCCAGCAGCCAGGGTTACGACAGGGCAGACACTGAAGCTTTCTTT
CDR3aa: CASSQGYDRADTEAFF
len: 16
d_gene: TRBD1
j_gene: TRBJ1-1
abundance: many
v_gene: TRBV14

CDR3nt: TGTGCCAGCAGCTTCGCAGGGCTGGACACTGAAGCTTTCTTT
CDR3aa: CASSFAGLDTEAFF
len: 14
d_gene: .
j_gene: TRBJ1-1
abundance: many
v_gene: TRBV5-6

CDR3nt: TGCAGTCCGAAAAGAACCCGACGCGCCCGGCGGGGCTACACCTTC
CDR3aa: CSPKRTRRARRGYTF
len: 15
d_gene: .
j_gene: TRBJ1-2
abundance: many
v_gene: TRBV20-1

CDR3nt: TGTGCCAGCAGCTGGAAACAGGGCCCTGAAGCTTTCTTT
CDR3aa: CASSWKQGPEAFF
len: 13
d_gene: .
j_gene: TRBJ1-1
abundance: many
v_gene: TRBV5-6

CDR3nt: TGTGCCAGCAGCTTAGGGACTGCCTATGGCTACACCTTC
CDR3aa: CASSLGTAYGYTF
len: 13
d_gene: .
j_gene: TRBJ1-2
abundance: many
v_gene: TRBV7-9

CDR3nt: TGCAGTGCGCAGGGGACAGGGAACTCACCCCTCCACTTT
CDR3aa: CSAQGTGNSPLHF
len: 13
d_gene: TRBD1
j_gene: TRBJ1-6
abundance: many
v_gene: TRBV20-1

CDR3nt: TGTGCCAGCAGCCCCCTAGGACAAGCTGAAGCTTTCTTT
CDR3aa: CASSPLGQAEAFF
len: 13
d_gene: .
j_gene: TRBJ1-1
abundance: many
v_gene: TRBV7-2

CDR3nt: TGTGCCAGCAGCTTTTGGGGGCCTGGAAACACCATATATTTT
CDR3aa: CASSFWGPGNTIYF
len: 14
d_gene: .
j_gene: TRBJ1-3
abundance: many
v_gene: TRBV7-2

CDR3nt: TGCGCCAGCAGCTTGACAGGGGGCACTAACTATGGCTACACCTTC
CDR3aa: CASSLTGGTNYGYTF
len: 15
d_gene: TRBD1
j_gene: TRBJ1-2
abundance: many
v_gene: TRBV5-1

CDR3nt: TGCAGTGCTAGACCCCGTGGGAGGCCCTCCCTTTATGGCTACACCTTC
CDR3aa: CSARPRGRPSLYGYTF
len: 16
d_gene: .
j_gene: TRBJ1-2
abundance: many
v_gene: TRBV20-1

CDR3nt: TGCGCCAGCAGCTTGCAGGGGACAGATACGCAGTATTTT
CDR3aa: CASSLQGTDTQYF
len: 13
d_gene: .
j_gene: TRBJ2-3
abundance: many
v_gene: TRBV5-1

CDR3nt: TGTGCCAGCAGCACGCTCCCCGATGCGAACACTGAAGCTTTCTTT
CDR3aa: CASSTLPDANTEAFF
len: 15
d_gene: .
j_gene: TRBJ1-1
abundance: many
v_gene: TRBV3-1

CDR3nt: TGCAGTGCGCCGGTCGGGACAGGGGGTGAAGGCTACACCTTC
CDR3aa: CSAPVGTGGEGYTF
len: 14
d_gene: TRBD1
j_gene: TRBJ1-2
abundance: many
v_gene: TRBV20-1

CDR3nt: TGCAGTGCTAGAGATCTGACTAGCGGGAGGAATACGCAGTATTTT
CDR3aa: CSARDLTSGRNTQYF
len: 15
d_gene: TRBD2
j_gene: TRBJ2-3
abundance: many
v_gene: TRBV20-1

CDR3nt: TGCAGTGCTAGAGGGCAAGCGGGGGGCCCATACATTCAGTACTTC
CDR3aa: CSARGQAGGPYIQYF
len: 15
d_gene: TRBD2
j_gene: TRBJ2-4
abundance: many
v_gene: TRBV20-1

CDR3nt: TGTGCCAGCAGTTTCGGGACAGGGGGAGGGAACTTCTATGGAGACTACACCTTC
CDR3aa: CASSFGTGGGNFYGDYTF
len: 18
d_gene: TRBD1
j_gene: TRBJ1-2
abundance: many
v_gene: TRBV27

CDR3nt: TGCAGCGATATAAAGGGGGCAGGGGCGGAAGATACGCAGTATTTT
CDR3aa: CSDIKGAGAEDTQYF
len: 15
d_gene: TRBD1
j_gene: TRBJ2-3
abundance: many
v_gene: TRBV29-1

CDR3nt: TGCAGTGCTAGGGACCTAGCGGGGGGGCCGGGGACCGGGGAGCTGTTTTTT
CDR3aa: CSARDLAGGPGTGELFF
len: 17
d_gene: TRBD2
j_gene: TRBJ2-2
abundance: many
v_gene: TRBV20-1

CDR3nt: TGTGCCAGCAGTGGAGGGGTTAGCACAGATACGCAGTATTTT
CDR3aa: CASSGGVSTDTQYF
len: 14
d_gene: .
j_gene: TRBJ2-3
abundance: many
v_gene: TRBV6-1

CDR3nt: TGTGCCAGCAGCTCAGGACTAGCGGGAGATACGCAGTATTTT
CDR3aa: CASSSGLAGDTQYF
len: 14
d_gene: TRBD2
j_gene: TRBJ2-3
abundance: many
v_gene: TRBV7-6

CDR3nt: TGTGCCAGCAGCTACCCAGGGGGGCCCTACGAGCAGTACTTC
CDR3aa: CASSYPGGPYEQYF
len: 14
d_gene: .
j_gene: TRBJ2-7
abundance: many
v_gene: TRBV7-9

CDR3nt: TGCGCCAGCAGCCAAGATAGTCGGGGGGGAGGCTATGGCTACACCTTC
CDR3aa: CASSQDSRGGGYGYTF
len: 16
d_gene: .
j_gene: TRBJ1-2
abundance: many
v_gene: TRBV4-1

CDR3nt: TGCAGTGCTGCCCAGGGACAGATTTTTAGCAATCAGCCCCAGCATTTT
CDR3aa: CSAAQGQIFSNQPQHF
len: 16
d_gene: TRBD1
j_gene: TRBJ1-5
abundance: many
v_gene: TRBV20-1

CDR3nt: TGTGCCACCAGCGCCGACAGGGGCACTGAAGCTTTCTTT
CDR3aa: CATSADRGTEAFF
len: 13
d_gene: TRBD1
j_gene: TRBJ1-1
abundance: many
v_gene: TRBV15

CDR3nt: TGTGCCAGCAGGGGTAGGGACAGCGCCGAAGCTTTCTTT
CDR3aa: CASRGRDSAEAFF
len: 13
d_gene: TRBD1
j_gene: TRBJ1-1
abundance: many
v_gene: TRBV12-3/TRBV12-4

CDR3nt: TGCAGCGGGGGGACTATGAACACTGAAGCTTTCTTT
CDR3aa: CSGGTMNTEAFF
len: 12
d_gene: .
j_gene: TRBJ1-1
abundance: many
v_gene: TRBV29-1